A single sample is the source of the 16 T cell receptor beta chains below, sequenced in a study of OX40 agonist ivuxolimab in advanced cancers. Sequencing used immunoSEQ multiplex PCR; TCRdb keeps in-frame clones, though not all of them. In the table there are over 55,000 clones, roughly 89% of which are singletons. This material consisted of CD4+ or CD8+ T cells sorted from blood, taken in a trial of the OX40 agonist ivuxolimab. The receptors come from an adult with an advanced solid tumor such as melanoma, head and neck, liver or kidney cancer.

This rearrangement joins TRBV9 to TRBJ1-4; D uncertain. V shed 4 bases and J shed 0 bases, with 13 bases lying between them. CDR1 and CDR2 (germline): SGDLS, YYNGEE. The length of the CDR3 is 16 residues. The CDR3 region is CASSPALVATNEKLFF. In DNA, the CDR3 is TGTGCCAGCAGCCCAGCCCTAGTTGCAACTAATGAAAAACTGTTTTTT.

DNA for the CDR3: TGTGCCAGCAGCTTTACAGGGAGCAATGAGCAGTTCTTC. This gives the protein CASSFTGSNEQFF. The V and J genes are TRBV5-4 and TRBJ2-1, with D possibly TRBD1 on 6 matching bases. Germline CDR1 SGHNT, CDR2 YYREEE (reference sequence). Between the trimmed V and J ends, which lost 2 bases and 6 bases, there was a span of 9 bases. This CDR3 is 13 amino acids long.

The rearrangement links TRBV19 to TRBJ2-3, with D perhaps matching TRBD1 (6 bases). V lost 7 bases and J lost 1, with 9 bases in between. The CDR3 is made up of 13 amino acids. The V gene's germline CDR1 is LNHDA and CDR2 SQIVND (reference sequence). CDR3 protein: CASKNRGTDTQYF. CDR3 sequence (DNA): TGTGCCAGTAAGAACAGGGGCACAGATACGCAGTATTTT.

This clone was seen only once. The CDR3 loop is CAIRSAQGFGEQFF. In DNA form, the CDR3 reads TGTGCCATCAGGAGTGCACAGGGTTTTGGTGAGCAGTTCTTC. The V call is TRBV10-3, the J call TRBJ2-1; perhaps TRBD1 as D (6 bases). This CDR3 comprises 14 residues. V shed 6 bases and J shed 9 bases, with 18 bases lying between them. Germline V gene lookup returns CDR1 ENHRY and CDR2 SYGVKD.

The chain combines TRBV30 with TRBJ2-1, with 11 bases identical to TRBD2. J lost 8 bases, V lost 7 bases, and 16 bases had no gene match. This CDR3 comprises 16 residues. Germline V gene lookup returns CDR1 GTSNPN and CDR2 SVGIG (reference sequence). CDR3 loop: CASRVVAGGLMHEQFF. The DNA for the CDR3 is TGTGCCTCTCGGGTGGTAGCGGGAGGGCTTATGCATGAGCAGTTCTTC.

The gene calls are TRBV7-9 and TRBJ2-2; TRBD2 is a possible D gene (5 bases). The CDR3 is made up of 14 amino acids. V gave up 5 bases and J gave up 4 bases, with 11 bases separating them. CDR1 and CDR2 from the germline V gene are SEHNR and FQNEAQ (reference sequence). CDR3 sequence (DNA): TGTGCCAGCAGCCTACGGGGTGGCACCGGGGAGCTGTTTTTT. Its protein product is CASSLRGGTGELFF.

This clone was found a few times. The sample has other DNA sequences that encode this CDR3 too. The chain has TRBV9 and TRBJ1-3; D is uncertain. The CDR3 is 14 amino acids. The V gene lost 1 base and the J gene lost 0 bases, with 5 bases spanning the gap. Germline V gives CDR1 SGDLS, CDR2 YYNGEE. This CDR3 is CASSVRGSGNTIYF. In nucleotides, the CDR3 is TGTGCCAGCAGCGTAAGAGGCTCTGGAAACACCATATATTTT.

This chain joins TRBV5-1 and TRBJ1-2; D unclear. The CDR3 is 14 amino acids. Germline V gene lookup returns CDR1 SGHRS and CDR2 YFSETQ. V lost 4 bases and J lost 2, with 12 bases in between. CDR3 in amino acids: CASSAGLRNYGYTF. The DNA of the CDR3 is TGCGCCAGCAGCGCCGGCCTCAGAAACTATGGCTACACCTTC.

The J gene is TRBJ2-1, the V gene TRBV5-4; 13 bases are a match to TRBD2. Germline lookup yields CDR1 SGHNT and CDR2 YYREEE (reference sequence). The CDR3 runs to 15 residues. J lost 8 bases, V lost 4 bases, and 6 bases had no gene match. The CDR3 coding sequence is TGTGCCAGCAGCCCTGGACTAGCGGGAGAGGATGAGCAGTTCTTC. It specifies CASSPGLAGEDEQFF.

V gene TRBV6-5 combines with J gene TRBJ1-2; a weak D match, TRBD1 (6 bases). The CDR3 is made up of 13 amino acids. Trimming cost V 6 bases and J 8 bases, with 16 bases left between them. Germline V gives CDR1 MNHEY, CDR2 SVGAGI. The CDR3 DNA reads as TGTGCCAGCAGCACAGGGTTGCGGCAAGGCTACACCTTC. Its protein product is CASSTGLRQGYTF.

This clone showed up just a few times. This chain links TRBV4-2 with TRBJ1-1; no reliable D call. The V gene lost 0 bases and the J gene lost 5 bases, with 19 bases spanning the gap. The CDR3 has 17 amino acids. CDR1 is LGHNA and CDR2 is YNFKEQ in the germline V gene. CDR3 protein: CASSQDIVERIRTEAFF. The CDR3 nucleotides are TGTGCCAGCAGCCAAGATATTGTAGAGAGGATTAGGACTGAAGCTTTCTTT.

J is TRBJ1-3 and V is TRBV4-2; no clear D. This CDR3 comprises 15 residues. V was pared by 2 bases and J by 0 bases, with 8 bases between. Per germline, CDR1 LGHNA and CDR2 YNFKEQ. The CDR3 DNA reads TGTGCCAGCAGCCAAATGACTAGCTCTGGAAACACCATATATTTT. It translates to CASSQMTSSGNTIYF.

This clone has only a few counts. The rearrangement joins TRBV29-1 to TRBJ1-3; TRBD1 might be the D (6 bases). Trimming took off 4 bases at V and 6 bases at J, with 13 bases between the two ends. This CDR3 region has 13 residues. Germline lookup yields CDR1 SQVTM and CDR2 ANQGSEA. CDR3 in DNA: TGCAGCGTTGCCAGGGGTGGCGAAAACACCATATATTTT. Translating gives CSVARGGENTIYF.

The chain recombines TRBV5-3 with TRBJ1-2; D ambiguous. TRBV5-3 qualifies as an ORF whose function is uncertain. The CDR3 sequence is 13 residues long. V was cut by 8 bases and J by 6 bases, with 17 bases left in between. The CDR3 region is CASSQGLINGYTF. The CDR3 nucleotides read TGTGCCAGCAGCCAAGGACTGATCAATGGCTACACCTTC.

The J gene is TRBJ2-7, the V gene TRBV7-2; perhaps D is TRBD1 or TRBD2 (5 bases each). In germline, CDR1 is SGHTA, CDR2 FQGNSA. This CDR3 spans 16 amino acids. The germline V and J ends were trimmed by 2 bases and 1 base, with 15 bases remaining between them. Here the CDR3 DNA reads TGTGCCAGCAGCTTAATCCAGACTTGGGGGTCCTACGAGCAGTACTTC. Residues: CASSLIQTWGSYEQYF.

Concerning this clone: One junction end disagrees with the germline gene, perhaps due to a read error. The gene calls are TRBV7-2 and TRBJ2-7, with TRBD1 matching over 8 bases. The CDR3 totals 15 residues. Per the germline V gene, CDR1 is SGHTA and CDR2 is FQGNSA. CDR3 region: CASSLQGAEASKVVF. Written as DNA, the CDR3 is TGTGCCAGCAGCTTACAGGGGGCCGAGGCCTCGAAGGTGGTCTTC.